What follows are 23 T cell receptor beta chains derived from one specimen sequenced in a study of early T cells in non-severe SARS-CoV-2 infection. TCRdb reprocessed the 5' RACE reads via MiXCR and lists one record per CDR3 protein. The table lists around 76,000 distinct CDR3 sequences, 9% to 15% of them singletons. Sequenced material: whole blood. Source of these receptors: an adult who was a healthcare worker with PCR-confirmed SARS-CoV-2 infection or an uninfected control (not recorded which).

In this sample, this clonotype turned up a few times. The gene calls are TRBV12-3 or TRBV12-4 and TRBJ2-1; tentatively, D is TRBD1 or TRBD2 (5 bases each). Trimming stripped 9 bases from V and 2 bases from J, with 11 bases between. CDR3 size: 13 residues. The CDR3 region is CASCRGPYNEQFF. The CDR3 region has the DNA TGTGCCAGTTGTAGGGGACCCTACAATGAGCAGTTCTTC.

The table lists this clonotype with a count of one. This may be a read error, as it is one base from a much larger clone. This CDR3 reads CATTGGRAFQETQYF. The CDR3 nucleotides are TGTGCCACCACCGGGGGCAGGGCCTTCCAAGAGACCCAGTACTTC. The chain joins TRBV24-1 to TRBJ2-5; either TRBD1 or TRBD2 may fit D (6 bases each). Germline V gene data show CDR1 as KGHDR and CDR2 as SFDVKD. The germline V and J ends were trimmed by 8 bases and 1 base, with 16 bases remaining between them. This CDR3 has 15 amino acids.

There are many counts of this clonotype. The chain's CDR3 is CASSATSGVTDTQYF. CDR3 DNA: TGTGCCAGCTCAGCGACTAGCGGAGTCACAGATACGCAGTATTTT. V and J are TRBV18 and TRBJ2-3, with TRBD2 identical over 9 bases. The CDR3 has 15 amino acids. Germline values: CDR1 KGHSH, CDR2 LQKENI. Germline trimming cut 5 bases from V and 2 bases from J; bases unmatched to any gene: 5.

This clonotype was seen many times. V is TRBV2 and J is TRBJ2-7, with a weak D call TRBD2 (5 bases). This CDR3 comprises 15 residues. Trimming removed 4 bases from V and 0 bases from J, with 13 bases in between. The germline V gene encodes CDR1 SNHLY and CDR2 FYNNEI. The DNA for the CDR3 is TGTGCCAGCAGTGGAAGGGTGAGGGTCTCCTACGAGCAGTACTTC. The encoded protein is CASSGRVRVSYEQYF. Complete variable domain (other parts from reference TRBV2 and TRBJ2-7): EPEVTQTPSHQVTQMGQEVILRCVPISNHLYFYWYRQILGQKVEFLVSFYNNEISEKSEIFDDQFSVERPDGSNFTLKIRSTKLEDSAMYFCASSGRVRVSYEQYFGPGTRLTVT.

The genes are TRBV2 and TRBJ2-7; TRBD1 matches 9 bases. The germline CDR1 and CDR2 sequences are SNHLY and FYNNEI. This CDR3 has 13 amino acids. V lost 11 bases, J lost 5 bases, and 10 bases stayed unmatched. The CDR3 DNA sequence: TGTGCCGGTCCTTTGGACAGGGGTAACGAGCAGTACTTC. Its translation is CAGPLDRGNEQYF.

The table lists this clonotype with a few counts. The chain carries TRBV20-1 and TRBJ1-6; TRBD1 is a possible D gene (5 bases). CDR3 length: 17 amino acids. Germline assignment: CDR1 DFQATT and CDR2 SNEGSKA (reference sequence). V was cut by 7 bases and J by 7 bases, with 26 bases left in between. The CDR3 DNA is TGCAGTGTCGCCGTCTCGGGGCCCGCCCCGTCCAATTCACCCCTCCACTTT. Its translation: CSVAVSGPAPSNSPLHF.

This clonotype was observed a handful of times. The chain combines TRBV27 with TRBJ2-1; no reliable D call. Germline loops: CDR1 MNHEY, CDR2 SMNVEV (reference sequence). This CDR3 has 13 amino acids. The V end lost 0 bases, the J end lost 14 bases, and 14 bases lay between the germline ends. The CDR3 is CASSLSTGPRKFF. CDR3 nucleotide sequence: TGTGCCAGCAGTTTATCTACTGGCCCTCGTAAGTTCTTC.

This clonotype occurred many times. The rearrangement joins TRBV5-1 to TRBJ2-1; D is ambiguous. This CDR3 comprises 14 residues. Per germline, CDR1 SGHRS and CDR2 YFSETQ. Trimming removed 0 bases from V and 3 bases from J, with 7 bases in between. The CDR3 here is CASSLVARYNEQFF. In nucleotides, the CDR3 is TGCGCCAGCAGCTTGGTTGCCCGCTACAATGAGCAGTTCTTC.

This clonotype was counted at least ten times. The gene calls are TRBV11-1 and TRBJ2-2; a possible D gene is TRBD2 (7 bases). Germline CDR1 reads SGHAT; CDR2 reads FQDESV (reference sequence). The CDR3 loop spans 18 amino acids. V was clipped by 4 bases and J by 6 bases, with 24 bases between them. The CDR3 region has the DNA TGTGCCAGCAGCTCCGGGGGGCGGGAAGCGGTCAAGGCCGGGGAGCTGTTTTTT. This gives the protein CASSSGGREAVKAGELFF.

The J gene is TRBJ2-5, the V gene TRBV10-3; 10 bases align to TRBD2. V was pared by 3 bases and J by 5 bases, with 18 bases of the junction left unmatched. CDR1 is ENHRY, CDR2 SYGVKD, per germline. CDR3 length: 19 amino acids. DNA of the CDR3: TGTGCCATCAGTGACTACGAGTGGTATGAGCGGGAGGGCCACGAGACCCAGTACTTC. It is translated as CAISDYEWYEREGHETQYF.

V usage is TRBV24-1 and J usage is TRBJ2-3; 12 positions agree with TRBD2. The CDR3 runs 17 residues. V lost 2 bases to trimming and J lost 4 bases; unmatched junction nucleotides: 6. The germline gives CDR1 KGHDR, CDR2 SFDVKD. The CDR3 sequence: CATSDYLAGGPADTQYF. The CDR3 DNA sequence: TGTGCCACCAGTGATTACCTAGCGGGAGGGCCAGCAGATACGCAGTATTTT.

This clonotype was detected ten times or more. V gene TRBV11-1 combines with J gene TRBJ2-1, with D perhaps TRBD1 (5 bases). Germline V gene lookup returns CDR1 SGHAT and CDR2 FQDESV (reference sequence). V shed 6 bases and J shed 1 base, with 13 bases lying between them. This CDR3 region has 15 residues. The CDR3 nucleotides are TGTGCCAGCAGACTAAACAGGCTATCCTACAATGAGCAGTTCTTC. It codes for CASRLNRLSYNEQFF.

This clonotype was observed many times. This chain links TRBV5-1 with TRBJ2-7, with D possibly TRBD2 on 6 matching bases. The V and J ends lost 0 bases and 7 bases respectively, with 14 bases between them. This CDR3 spans 14 amino acids. Germline V gene data show CDR1 as SGHRS and CDR2 as YFSETQ. The CDR3 here is CASSLAQGGGEQYF. The CDR3 nucleotides read TGCGCCAGCAGCTTGGCCCAGGGAGGAGGGGAGCAGTACTTC.

Ten or more counts support this clonotype. The chain joins TRBV4-2 to TRBJ1-3; D remains unclear. Trimming stripped 0 bases from V and 5 bases from J, with 11 bases between. Germline V gene data show CDR1 as LGHNA and CDR2 as YNFKEQ. The CDR3 loop spans 15 amino acids. The CDR3 loop is CASSQDQSLRNTIYF. The DNA of the CDR3 is TGTGCCAGCAGCCAAGATCAGTCTCTCAGAAACACCATATATTTT.

This clonotype was detected many times. This chain uses TRBV2 with TRBJ2-1, with 9 bases matching TRBD2. In germline, CDR1 is SNHLY, CDR2 FYNNEI. The J segment lost 0 bases and the V segment lost 4 bases, leaving 4 bases of the junction unmatched. The CDR3 is 16 amino acids. The CDR3 loop is CASSVLAGSSYNEQFF. CDR3 DNA sequence: TGTGCCAGCAGTGTCCTAGCGGGGAGCTCCTACAATGAGCAGTTCTTC. Full variable domain (missing parts from reference TRBV2 and TRBJ2-1): EPEVTQTPSHQVTQMGQEVILRCVPISNHLYFYWYRQILGQKVEFLVSFYNNEISEKSEIFDDQFSVERPDGSNFTLKIRSTKLEDSAMYFCASSVLAGSSYNEQFFGPGTRLTVL.

V and J are TRBV3-1 and TRBJ2-7; D is unclear. Germline assignment: CDR1 LGHDT and CDR2 YNNKEL (reference sequence). This CDR3 is built from 13 residues. Trimming removed 2 bases from V and 4 bases from J, with 9 bases in between. This CDR3 is CASSQNLGYEQYF. The DNA of the CDR3 is TGTGCCAGCAGCCAAAACCTAGGGTACGAGCAGTACTTC.

This clonotype was found a few times. The chain couples TRBV5-1 to TRBJ2-1; the D call may be TRBD1 or TRBD2 (6 bases each). Germline V gene sequence: CDR1 SGHRS, CDR2 YFSETQ. V lost 3 bases, J lost 6 bases, and 16 bases lay in between. The CDR3 is made up of 15 amino acids. CDR3 coding DNA: TGCGCCAGCAGCTCAGCGAGGGGGGTTACCAATGAGCAGTTCTTC. Translating it yields CASSSARGVTNEQFF. The whole variable domain, filled in from reference TRBV5-1 and TRBJ2-1, reads KAGVTQTPRYLIKTRGQQVTLSCSPISGHRSVSWYQQTPGQGLQFLFEYFSETQRNKGNFPGRFSGRQFSNSRSEMNVSTLELGDSALYLCASSSARGVTNEQFFGPGTRLTVL.

This clonotype was found many times. The gene calls are TRBV7-3 and TRBJ2-2, with TRBD2 identical over 7 bases. The V segment lost 5 bases and the J segment 3 bases; nucleotides outside the gene matches: 9. The V gene's germline CDR1 is SGHTA and CDR2 FQGTGA. CDR3 length equals 16 residues. CDR3 in DNA: TGTGCCAGCAGCCGGCGGGCTAGCGGTGACACCGGGGAGCTGTTTTTT. This codes for CASSRRASGDTGELFF.

This clonotype was observed a few times. CDR3 in DNA: TGTGCCAGCAGTTTTGGGACTGGGGGTTACAATGAGCAGTTCTTC. Its translation: CASSFGTGGYNEQFF. The chain uses TRBV12-3 or TRBV12-4 and TRBJ2-1; weak D call: TRBD2 (6 bases). This CDR3 region has 15 residues. V was cut by 3 bases and J by 4 bases, with 13 bases left in between.

This clonotype was counted at least ten times. The chain employs TRBV28 and TRBJ2-7; 12 bases agree with TRBD2. The junction had 3 bases not matched to a gene; V was cut back by 5 bases and J by 4 bases. The CDR3 consists of 14 residues. In germline, CDR1 is MDHEN, CDR2 SYDVKM. As DNA, the CDR3 is TGTGCCAGCAGTCTAGCGGGAGGGCCGTACGAGCAGTACTTC. Translating it yields CASSLAGGPYEQYF. Based on the CDR3 plus reference TRBV28 and TRBJ2-7, the full variable domain is DVKVTQSSRYLVKRTGEKVFLECVQDMDHENMFWYRQDPGLGLRLIYFSYDVKMKEKGDIPEGYSVSREKKERFSLILESASTNQTSMYLCASSLAGGPYEQYFGPGTRLTVT.

This clonotype was detected ten times or more. This chain uses TRBV30 with TRBJ1-1; D is unresolved. Germline CDR1 GTSNPN, CDR2 SVGIG (reference sequence). The CDR3 extends over 13 amino acids. Trimming cost V 0 bases and J 4 bases, with 9 bases left between them. The CDR3 is CAWSVLVGTEAFF. The CDR3 coding sequence is TGTGCCTGGAGTGTACTGGTGGGCACTGAAGCTTTCTTT.

The table lists this clonotype with a few counts. The chain combines TRBV29-1 with TRBJ1-3; no reliable D call. Trimming removed 1 base at V and 3 bases at J, with 4 bases between. CDR1 is SQVTM and CDR2 is ANQGSEA in the germline V gene. The CDR3 consists of 12 residues. CDR3 sequence: CSVEGGGNTIYF. CDR3 DNA sequence: TGCAGCGTTGAAGGGGGTGGAAACACCATATATTTT.

This clonotype has only a few counts. The J gene is TRBJ1-3, the V gene TRBV9; tentatively, D is TRBD1 (5 bases). V dropped 9 bases and J dropped 0 bases, with 19 bases sitting between them. Germline V lookup: CDR1 SGDLS, CDR2 YYNGEE. CDR3 length: 16 residues. This chain's CDR3 is CATSPRGDYSGNTIYF. The CDR3 coding sequence is TGTGCCACCTCACCACGGGGGGACTACTCTGGAAACACCATATATTTT.